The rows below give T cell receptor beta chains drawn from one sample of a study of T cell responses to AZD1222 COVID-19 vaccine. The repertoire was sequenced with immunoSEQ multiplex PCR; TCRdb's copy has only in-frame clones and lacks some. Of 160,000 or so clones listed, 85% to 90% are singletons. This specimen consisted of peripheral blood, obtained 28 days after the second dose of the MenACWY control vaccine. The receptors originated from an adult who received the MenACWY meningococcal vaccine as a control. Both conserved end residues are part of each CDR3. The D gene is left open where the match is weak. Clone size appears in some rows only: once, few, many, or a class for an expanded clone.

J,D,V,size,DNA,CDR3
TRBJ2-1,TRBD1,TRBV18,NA,TGTGCCAGCTCACCAAGGACAGGGGATAACAATGAGCAGTTCTTC,CASSPRTGDNNEQFF
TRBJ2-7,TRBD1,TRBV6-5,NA,TGTGCCAGCAGTCGACAGGGGGAAACCTACGAGCAGTACTTC,CASSRQGETYEQYF
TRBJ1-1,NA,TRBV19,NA,TGTGCCAGTACCAATACAGGTGGGGGGAACAGGGCCGAGGCTTTCTTT,CASTNTGGGNRAEAFF
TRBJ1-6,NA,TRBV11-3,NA,TGTGCCAGCAGCTTGGGGCGGAATAATTCACCCCTCCACTTT,CASSLGRNNSPLHF
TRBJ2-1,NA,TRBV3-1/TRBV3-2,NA,TGTGCCAGCAGCCAAGAAGGACGTGTTTGGGGATGGGGCTACAATGAGCAGTTCTTC,CASSQEGRVWGWGYNEQFF
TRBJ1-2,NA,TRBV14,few,TGTGCCAGCAGCCAGGGGGTTAACTATGGCTACACCTTC,CASSQGVNYGYTF
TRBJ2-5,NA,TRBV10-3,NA,TGTGCCATCAGTGACGTAGGGCCGGAGACCCAGTACTTC,CAISDVGPETQYF
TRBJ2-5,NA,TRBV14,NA,TGTGCCAGCAGCCAAGACGCGCGGCCTGTTGTGACCCAGTACTTC,CASSQDARPVVTQYF
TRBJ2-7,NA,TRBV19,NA,TGTGCCAGTAGTATAGGATGGGGCAGGGCCTCCTACGAGCAGTACTTC,CASSIGWGRASYEQYF
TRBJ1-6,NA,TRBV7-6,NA,TGTGCCAGCAGCCGCGACAGTGGCGCCTATAATTCACCCCTCCACTTT,CASSRDSGAYNSPLHF
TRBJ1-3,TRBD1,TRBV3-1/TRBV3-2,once,TGTGCCAGCAGCCAACGGACAGGCTCTGGAAACACCATATATTTT,CASSQRTGSGNTIYF
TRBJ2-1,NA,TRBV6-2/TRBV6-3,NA,TGTGCCAGCAGTTACCCCAAGGAGAGTTTCAATGAGCAGTTCTTC,CASSYPKESFNEQFF
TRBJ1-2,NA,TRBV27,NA,TGTGCCAGCAGTTCTCCGGGTGAAACCTATGGCTACACCTTC,CASSSPGETYGYTF
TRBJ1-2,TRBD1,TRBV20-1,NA,TGCAGTGCTAGTGGGACAGCCTATGGCTACACCTTC,CSASGTAYGYTF
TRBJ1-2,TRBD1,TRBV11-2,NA,TGTGCCAGCAGACCCCCGAGGGGGCTCTATGGCTACACCTTC,CASRPPRGLYGYTF
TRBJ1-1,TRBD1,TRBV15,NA,TGTGCCACCAGCAGAGGGAACAGGGGAGCTTTCTTT,CATSRGNRGAFF
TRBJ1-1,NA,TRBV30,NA,TGTGCCTGGAGTAGGTCCTGGGTGAACACTGAAGCTTTCTTT,CAWSRSWVNTEAFF
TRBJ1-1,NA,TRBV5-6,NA,TGTGCCAGCAGGACAGTGGAGAACACTGAAGCTTTCTTT,CASRTVENTEAFF
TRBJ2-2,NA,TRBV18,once,TGTGCCAGCTCACCATTAGAGGGACCGAACACCGGGGAGCTGTTTTTT,CASSPLEGPNTGELFF
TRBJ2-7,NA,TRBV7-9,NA,TGTGCCAGCAGCAGGTTTAGGGGGGACGGGACCTACGAGCAGTACTTC,CASSRFRGDGTYEQYF
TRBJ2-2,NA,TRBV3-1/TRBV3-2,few,TGTGCCAGCAGCCAAGATCGGCGGGTATGGGTGGACACCGGGGAGCTGTTTTTT,CASSQDRRVWVDTGELFF
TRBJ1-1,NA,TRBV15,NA,TGTGCCACCAGCAGAGGGGGACTGAACACTGAAGCTTTCTTT,CATSRGGLNTEAFF
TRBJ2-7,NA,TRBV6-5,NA,TGTGCCAGCAGTTACTTGGGAAGGGCCTACGAGCAGTACTTC,CASSYLGRAYEQYF
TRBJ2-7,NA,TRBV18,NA,TGTGCCAGCTCATTACAGGGCTACGAGCAGTACTTC,CASSLQGYEQYF
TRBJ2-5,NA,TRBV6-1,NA,TGTGCCAGCAGTGAAGGAGTAAAAGTGAGGAAGCAAGAGACCCAGTACTTC,CASSEGVKVRKQETQYF
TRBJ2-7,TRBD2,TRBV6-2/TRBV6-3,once,TGTGCCAGCAGTTACTCGAGGACGGGAGGAATCTACGAGCAGTACTTC,CASSYSRTGGIYEQYF
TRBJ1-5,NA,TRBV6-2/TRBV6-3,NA,TGTGCCAGCAGTTACTCTTCCAAGTCACCTTATCAGCCCCAGCATTTT,CASSYSSKSPYQPQHF
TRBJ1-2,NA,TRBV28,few,TGTGCCAGCACGCGGCTCTCCTATGGCTACACCTTC,CASTRLSYGYTF
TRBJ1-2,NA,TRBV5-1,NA,TGCGCCAGCAGCTTCCAGGAGTTTGGGGGCTACACCTTC,CASSFQEFGGYTF
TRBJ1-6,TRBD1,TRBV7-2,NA,TGTGCCAGCAGCTTAGTTGGGCAGGGGGGAGATTCACCCCTCCACTTT,CASSLVGQGGDSPLHF
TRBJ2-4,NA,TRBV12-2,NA,TGTGCAAGTCGCCCCCCGGGGAGTTTTATTCAGTACTTC,CASRPPGSFIQYF
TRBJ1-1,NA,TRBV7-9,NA,TGTGCCAGCAGCTTAGCAGGGGCCACTGAAGCTTTCTTT,CASSLAGATEAFF
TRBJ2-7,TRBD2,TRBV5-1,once,TGCGCCAGCACAAAACGAACTAGCGATTATTCCTACGAGCAGTACTTC,CASTKRTSDYSYEQYF
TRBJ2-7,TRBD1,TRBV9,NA,TGTGCCAGCAGCCTGGGGGACAGGCTCTCCTACGAGCAGTACTTC,CASSLGDRLSYEQYF
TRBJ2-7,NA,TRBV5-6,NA,TGTGCCAGCAGATGGCTAGACGAGCAGTACTTC,CASRWLDEQYF
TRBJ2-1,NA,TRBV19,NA,TGTGCCAGTAGTATAGACCGCGGGAAAGAGCAGTTCTTC,CASSIDRGKEQFF
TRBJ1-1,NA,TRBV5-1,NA,TGCGCCAGCAGCTTGAAGGGGAACACTGAAGCTTTCTTT,CASSLKGNTEAFF
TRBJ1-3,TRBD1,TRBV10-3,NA,TGTGCCACCGGACAGGGGAAGAGCTCTGGAAACACCATATATTTT,CATGQGKSSGNTIYF
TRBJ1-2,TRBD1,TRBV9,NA,TGTGCCAGCAGCGTCACGGGACAGAACTATGGCTACACCTTC,CASSVTGQNYGYTF
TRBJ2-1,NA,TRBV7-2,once,TGTGCCAGCAGCTTAGCGGGGCAGGGGCGGATGAATGAGCAGTTCTTC,CASSLAGQGRMNEQFF
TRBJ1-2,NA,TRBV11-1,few,TGTGCCAGCAGCTCGCCCCGGGACACAAACTATGGCTACACCTTC,CASSSPRDTNYGYTF
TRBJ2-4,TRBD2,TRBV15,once,TGTGCCACCAGCAGAGCCCGACTAGCGGGAGGGGTTGGGGCCAAAAACATTCAGTACTTC,CATSRARLAGGVGAKNIQYF
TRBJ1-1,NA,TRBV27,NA,TGTGCCAGCAGTTCCGGGAACACTGAAGCTTTCTTT,CASSSGNTEAFF
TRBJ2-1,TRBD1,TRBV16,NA,TGTGCCAGCAGCCAAACCCGGACAGGGTGGGATGAGCAGTTCTTC,CASSQTRTGWDEQFF
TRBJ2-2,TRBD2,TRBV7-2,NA,TGTGCCAGCAGCTGGGGAGCGGGAGGGAGCGGGGAGCTGTTTTTT,CASSWGAGGSGELFF